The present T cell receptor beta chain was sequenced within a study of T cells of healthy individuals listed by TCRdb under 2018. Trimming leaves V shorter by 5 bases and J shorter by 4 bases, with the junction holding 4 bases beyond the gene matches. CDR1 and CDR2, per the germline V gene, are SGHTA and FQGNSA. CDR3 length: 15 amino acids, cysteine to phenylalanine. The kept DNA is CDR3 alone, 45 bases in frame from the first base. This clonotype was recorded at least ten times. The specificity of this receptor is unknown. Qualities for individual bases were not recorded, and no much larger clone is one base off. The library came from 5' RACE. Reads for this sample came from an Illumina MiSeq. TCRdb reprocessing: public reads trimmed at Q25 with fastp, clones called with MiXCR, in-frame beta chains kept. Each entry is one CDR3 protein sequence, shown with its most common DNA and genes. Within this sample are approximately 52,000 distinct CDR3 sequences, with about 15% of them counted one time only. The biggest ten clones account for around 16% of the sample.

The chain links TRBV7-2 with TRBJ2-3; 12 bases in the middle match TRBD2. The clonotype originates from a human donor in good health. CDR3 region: CASSPASGGADTQYF. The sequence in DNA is TGTGCCAGCAGCCCCGCTAGCGGGGGGGCAGATACGCAGTATTTT.